This TCR beta chain was profiled in a study of T cells in localized non-small cell lung cancer. Between the trimmed V and J ends, which lost 0 bases and 4 bases, there was a span of 10 bases. Germline V gene data show CDR1 as LGHNT and CDR2 as FRNRAP. The length of the CDR3 is 15 residues. TCRdb's table, derived via immunoSEQ multiplex PCR, lists solely in-frame clones and lacks some. The sample records about 26,000 clones, 91% being singletons. In this sample, this clone turned up once. V gene TRBV12-5 combines with J gene TRBJ1-5, with D possibly matching TRBD1 (5 bases). The receptor comes from a female donor of 60 years or more with stage II squamous cell lung carcinoma. The source was peripheral blood, collected before any cancer treatment. Here the CDR3 DNA reads TGTGCTAGTGGTTTGGTACTGAAGGGGAATCAGCCCCAGCATTTT. Encoded protein: CASGLVLKGNQPQHF.